This entry is about one T cell receptor beta chain. The data stem from a study of blood T cell repertoires in COVID-19. The wider study: Samples of COVID-19 (acute and convalescent) were obtained from the United States, Italy and Spain. PBMCs, B-cell-depleted T cells, or T cells were the source of the cDNA or gDNA that made up the material.

Original data processing: Reference gene primers were amplified, and this amplification served to estimate nucleated cell counts. Data came from immunoSEQ multiplex PCR; TCRdb stores just in-frame clones and leaves some out. The V and J calls and clone size were taken over from that table, and D and trimming were inferred from the DNA. Seen here are about 520,000 clones, 80% to 90% observed once, and the top ten hold about 3%. This CDR3 region has 16 residues. With 0 bases removed from V and 8 bases from J, the gap between germline ends came to 18 bases. CDR1 is SGHRS and CDR2 is YFSETQ in the germline V gene.

This sequence was found in a human donor in a cohort sampled during active COVID-19. What was sequenced was peripheral blood. The rearrangement joins TRBV5-1 to TRBJ2-1; possibly TRBD2 for D (6 bases). The CDR3, as DNA: TGCGCCAGCAGCTTGGGCTTAGCGGATTGGATGGATGAGCAGTTCTTC. This sequence encodes CASSLGLADWMDEQFF.